These T cell receptor beta chains were read from a single sample in a study of blood T cell repertoires in COVID-19. Profiling relied on immunoSEQ multiplex PCR, and the TCRdb table lists in-frame clones only, not all of them. This sample has under 250,000 clones, with approximately 82% found just once. The sample taken for sequencing was peripheral blood. All receptors come from a woman aged 70-85 years with active or convalescent COVID-19. The conserved cysteine and the conserved F or W are not part of the CDR3 here. The order of the fields is D gene, V gene, CDR3 length, J gene, CDR3 protein. D genes are given only for firm matches.

>TRBD2|TRBV6-5|14|TRBJ2-5
ASSYGTNLYQETQY
>TRBD1|TRBV6-5|11|TRBJ2-7
ATRQGSSYEQY
>NA|TRBV7-9|12|TRBJ2-2
ASSPSGNTGELF
>TRBD1|TRBV4-1|13|TRBJ1-2
ASSQGSPGGYGYT
>NA|TRBV12-3/TRBV12-4|11|TRBJ1-2
ASSWGGVDGYT
>NA|TRBV3-1/TRBV3-2|11|TRBJ1-1
ASSMTGNTEAF
>TRBD1|TRBV5-4|13|TRBJ2-7
ASSSGTATSYEQY
>TRBD2|TRBV30|15|TRBJ2-1
AWSVRWGSSGYNEQF
>TRBD1|TRBV7-2|13|TRBJ1-4
ASSPQDRANEKLF
>NA|TRBV9|12|TRBJ1-1
ASSPRSNGFEAF
>NA|TRBV14|11|TRBJ1-2
ASSQDQGSGYT
>TRBD2|TRBV4-2|14|TRBJ2-3
ASSQGLAGEADTQY
>NA|TRBV9|13|TRBJ1-3
ASSPRLFSGNTIY